The present entry profiles one TCR beta chain with its context. TCRdb re-called the 5' RACE reads with MiXCR, one entry per CDR3 protein. Of 170,000 or so distinct CDR3 sequences listed, over 20% are singletons. CDR3 length equals 15 residues. J gave up 2 bases and V 4 bases, and 5 bases lay outside the gene matches. CDR1 MNHNY and CDR2 SVGAGI come from the germline V gene (reference sequence). This record comes from a study of T-cell memory formation after mild COVID-19. J is TRBJ2-3 and V is TRBV6-6; TRBD1 aligns across 8 bases. This clonotype was sampled from an adult woman who had mild COVID-19 (a few samples of this study predate the infection). Cell type and time point are not known. The sample consisted of PBMCs or a T cell subset sorted from them (not recorded which). CDR3 sequence: CASSLTGVSTDTQYF. The CDR3 nucleotides read TGTGCCAGCAGTTTGACAGGGGTATCCACAGATACGCAGTATTTT.